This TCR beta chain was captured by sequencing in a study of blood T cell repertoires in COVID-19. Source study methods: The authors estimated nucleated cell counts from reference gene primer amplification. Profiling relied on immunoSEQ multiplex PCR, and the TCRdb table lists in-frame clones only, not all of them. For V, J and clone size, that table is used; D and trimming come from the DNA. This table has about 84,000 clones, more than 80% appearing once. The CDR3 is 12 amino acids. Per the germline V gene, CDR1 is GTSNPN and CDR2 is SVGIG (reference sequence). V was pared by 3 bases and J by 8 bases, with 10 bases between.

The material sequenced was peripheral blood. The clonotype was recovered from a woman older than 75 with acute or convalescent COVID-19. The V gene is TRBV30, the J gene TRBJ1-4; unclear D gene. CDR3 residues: CAWSWGGEKLFF. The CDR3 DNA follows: TGTGCCTGGAGCTGGGGAGGAGAAAAACTGTTTTTT.